The clone carrying this T cell receptor beta chain appeared once. The entry originates in a study of blood T cell repertoires in COVID-19. For the study at large: Italy, Spain and the United States were the sources of the convalescent and acute COVID-19 samples. Sources were T cells, B-cell-depleted T cells, or PBMCs; the material itself was cDNA or gDNA.

In the original analysis: The assay estimated nucleated cells by amplifying reference gene primers. Produced via immunoSEQ multiplex PCR; TCRdb's table is partial and in-frame only. From that table come the V and J calls and clone size; the DNA was used to work out D and trimming. The table has fewer than 250,000 clones, 83% seen once; the top ten hold 5.5%. Germline V lookup: CDR1 SGHAT, CDR2 FQNNGV. Trimming left V 3 bases short and J 0 bases short, with 12 bases between. This CDR3 spans 16 amino acids. This clonotype originated in a human donor in a cohort sampled during active COVID-19. Sequencing used peripheral blood. The chain combines TRBV11-2 with TRBJ2-1; D is perhaps TRBD2 (6 bases). The CDR3 DNA reads TGTGCCAGCAGCTTCTTTGGGGGGAGCTCCTACAATGAGCAGTTCTTC. This encodes CASSFFGGSSYNEQFF.